This TCR beta chain derives from a study of blood T cell repertoires in COVID-19. Study in general: The United States, Italy and Spain supplied acute and convalescent COVID-19 samples. T cells, B-cell-depleted T cells, or PBMCs supplied cDNA or gDNA.

V shed 0 bases and J shed 0 bases, with 14 bases lying between them. This CDR3 has 17 residues. Germline V gene lookup returns CDR1 MNHNS and CDR2 SASEGT. In the authors' methods: Estimated nucleated cell counts came from reference gene primer amplification. The data were produced by immunoSEQ multiplex PCR, yet TCRdb's version contains in-frame clones alone and is incomplete. V and J calls and clone size are as listed in that table; D and trimming were resolved from the DNA. This table has hundreds of thousands of clones, under 95% appearing once. The chain combines TRBV6-1 with TRBJ1-1; D is perhaps TRBD1 (5 bases). Sequencing input: peripheral blood. This sequence originates from a woman aged 18 to 35 who had recovered from COVID-19. The CDR3 region is CASSEARTDILNTEAFF. DNA of the CDR3: TGTGCCAGCAGTGAAGCACGGACGGACATCCTGAACACTGAAGCTTTCTTT.